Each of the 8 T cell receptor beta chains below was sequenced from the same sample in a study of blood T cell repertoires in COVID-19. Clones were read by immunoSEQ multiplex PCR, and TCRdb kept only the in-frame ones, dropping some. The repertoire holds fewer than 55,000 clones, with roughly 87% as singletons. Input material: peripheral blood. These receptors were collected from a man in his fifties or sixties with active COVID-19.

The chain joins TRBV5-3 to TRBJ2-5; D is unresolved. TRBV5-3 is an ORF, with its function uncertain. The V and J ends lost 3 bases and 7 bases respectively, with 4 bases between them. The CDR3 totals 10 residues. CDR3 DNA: TGTGCCAGAAGCTCTTTGACCCAGTACTTC. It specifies CARSSLTQYF.

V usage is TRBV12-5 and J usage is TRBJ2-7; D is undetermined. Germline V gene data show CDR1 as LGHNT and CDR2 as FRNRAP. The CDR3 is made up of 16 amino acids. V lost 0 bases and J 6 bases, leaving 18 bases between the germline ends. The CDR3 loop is CASGLVALGRGSEQYV. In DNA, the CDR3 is TGTGCTAGTGGTTTGGTAGCTTTGGGTAGAGGTAGCGAGCAGTACGTC.

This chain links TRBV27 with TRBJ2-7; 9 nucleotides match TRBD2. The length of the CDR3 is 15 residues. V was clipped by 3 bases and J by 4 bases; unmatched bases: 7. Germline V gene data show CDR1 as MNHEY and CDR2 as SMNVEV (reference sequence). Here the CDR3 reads CASSFRGGATYEQYF. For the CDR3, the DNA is TGTGCCAGCAGTTTTCGCGGGGGGGCGACATACGAGCAGTACTTC.

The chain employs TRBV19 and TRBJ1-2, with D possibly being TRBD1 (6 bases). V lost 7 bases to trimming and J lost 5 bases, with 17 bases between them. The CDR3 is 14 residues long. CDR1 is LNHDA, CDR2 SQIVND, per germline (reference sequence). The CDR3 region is CASTPQKGVYGYTF. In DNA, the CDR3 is TGTGCCAGTACCCCTCAGAAGGGGGTGTATGGCTACACCTTC.

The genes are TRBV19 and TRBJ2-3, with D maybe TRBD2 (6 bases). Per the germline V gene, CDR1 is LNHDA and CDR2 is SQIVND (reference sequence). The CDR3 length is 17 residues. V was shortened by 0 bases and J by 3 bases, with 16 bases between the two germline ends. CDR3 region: CASSIDSGRGFTDTQYF. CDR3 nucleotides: TGTGCCAGTAGTATAGATTCCGGGCGGGGCTTTACAGATACGCAGTATTTT.

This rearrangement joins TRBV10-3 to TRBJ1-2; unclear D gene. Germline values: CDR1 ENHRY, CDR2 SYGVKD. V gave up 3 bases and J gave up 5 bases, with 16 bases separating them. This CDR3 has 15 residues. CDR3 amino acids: CAISDSESEVYGYTF. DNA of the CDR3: TGTGCCATCAGTGATAGCGAGTCCGAGGTTTATGGCTACACCTTC.

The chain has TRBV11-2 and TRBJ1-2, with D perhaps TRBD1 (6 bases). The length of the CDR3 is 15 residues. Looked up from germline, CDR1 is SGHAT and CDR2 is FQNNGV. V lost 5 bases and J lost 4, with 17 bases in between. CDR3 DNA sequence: TGTGCCAGCAGCGATCTGACAGGTCCTTCCTATGGCTACACCTTC. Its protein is CASSDLTGPSYGYTF.

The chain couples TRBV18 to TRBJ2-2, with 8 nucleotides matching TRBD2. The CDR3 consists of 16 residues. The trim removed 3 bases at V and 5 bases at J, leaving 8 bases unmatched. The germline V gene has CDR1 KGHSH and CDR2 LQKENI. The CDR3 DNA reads TGTGCCAGCTCACCCACTGGACTAGCATGGACCGGGGAGCTGTTTTTT. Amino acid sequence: CASSPTGLAWTGELFF.